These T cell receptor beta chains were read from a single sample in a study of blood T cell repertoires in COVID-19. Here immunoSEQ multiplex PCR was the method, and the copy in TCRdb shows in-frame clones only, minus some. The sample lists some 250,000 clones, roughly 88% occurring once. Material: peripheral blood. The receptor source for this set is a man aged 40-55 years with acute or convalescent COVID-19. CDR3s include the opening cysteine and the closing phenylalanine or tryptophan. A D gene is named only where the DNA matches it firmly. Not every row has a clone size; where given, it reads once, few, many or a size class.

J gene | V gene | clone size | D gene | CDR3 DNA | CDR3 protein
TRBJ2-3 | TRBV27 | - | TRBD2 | TGTGCCAGCAGGAAACTAGCGGGAGTGCCCACAGATACGCAGTATTTT | CASRKLAGVPTDTQYF
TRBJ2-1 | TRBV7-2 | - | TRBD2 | TGTGCCAGCAGCTCTCCGCTCGGACTAGCGGGAGCCCATGAGCAGTTCTTC | CASSSPLGLAGAHEQFF
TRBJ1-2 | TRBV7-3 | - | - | TGTGCCAGCAGCTTAATCGGGGGGACTAACTATGGCTACACCTTC | CASSLIGGTNYGYTF
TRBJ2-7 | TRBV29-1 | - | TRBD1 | TGCAGCGTTGAAGAGTTGGGGACAGGGGACGAGCAGTACTTC | CSVEELGTGDEQYF
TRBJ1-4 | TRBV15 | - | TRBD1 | TGTGCCACCAGCAAGGGGACAGGAGGTAATGAAAAACTGTTTTTT | CATSKGTGGNEKLFF
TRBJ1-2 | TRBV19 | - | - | TGTGCCAGTAGTAGTACCAGGGGTAACTATGGCTACACCTTC | CASSSTRGNYGYTF
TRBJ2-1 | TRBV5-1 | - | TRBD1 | TGCGCCAGCCGAACGACAGGGGAGAGGGCCAATGAGCAGTTCTTC | CASRTTGERANEQFF
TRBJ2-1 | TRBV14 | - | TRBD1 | TGTGCCAGCAGCCAAGAAAACAGGGGTGAGCAGTTCTTC | CASSQENRGEQFF
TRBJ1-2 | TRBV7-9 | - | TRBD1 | TGTGCCAGCAGCCTAGCCCGGGACAGCTATGGCTACACCTTC | CASSLARDSYGYTF
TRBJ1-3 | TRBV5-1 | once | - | TGCGCCAGCAGCTTGGCAGGCAGCTCTGGAAACACCATATATTTT | CASSLAGSSGNTIYF
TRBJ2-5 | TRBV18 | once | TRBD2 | TGTGCCAGCTCACCCCGGACTAGCGGTCAAGAGACCCAGTACTTC | CASSPRTSGQETQYF
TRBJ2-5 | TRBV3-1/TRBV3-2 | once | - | TGTGCCAGCAGCCAAGACGCGGGCCGGGAGACCCAGTACTTC | CASSQDAGRETQYF
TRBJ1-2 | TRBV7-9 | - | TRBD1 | TGTGCCAGCAGCTTAGACGGGACAGGGGGCGTCCGCGGTGGCTACACCTTC | CASSLDGTGGVRGGYTF
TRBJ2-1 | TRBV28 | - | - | TGTGCCAGCACCTACCAAATGGGGCGGGAGCAGTTCTTC | CASTYQMGREQFF
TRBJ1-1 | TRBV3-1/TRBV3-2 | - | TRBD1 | TGTGCCAGCAGCCTGGGACAGGGGGCCCTGAACACTGAAGCTTTCTTT | CASSLGQGALNTEAFF
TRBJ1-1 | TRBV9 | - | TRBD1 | TGTGCCAGCAGCTTCGGACAGGCCCCCACTGAAGCTTTCTTT | CASSFGQAPTEAFF
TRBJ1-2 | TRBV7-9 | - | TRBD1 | TGTGCCAGCAGCTTAGCTGCGGGACAGGGTTCCTATGGCTACACCTTC | CASSLAAGQGSYGYTF
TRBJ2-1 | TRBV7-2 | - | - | TGTGCCAGCAGCTTAGACGGTTACAATGAGCAGTTCTTC | CASSLDGYNEQFF
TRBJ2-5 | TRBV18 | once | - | TGTGCCAGCTCACTCTCCGAGGGAGAGACCCAGTACTTC | CASSLSEGETQYF
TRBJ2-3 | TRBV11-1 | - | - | TGTGCCAGCAGCTTTTCCGAGATGGATACGCAGTATTTT | CASSFSEMDTQYF
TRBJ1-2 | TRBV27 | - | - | TGTGCCAGCACCCCCGCGGGGGGTAACTATGGCTACACCTTC | CASTPAGGNYGYTF
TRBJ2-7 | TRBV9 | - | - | TGTGCCAGCAGCTCCGACAGGGGACCAGGACTAGGTGGATACGAGCAGTACTTC | CASSSDRGPGLGGYEQYF
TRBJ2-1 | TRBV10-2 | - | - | TGCGCCAGCAGTGAGACGGGGTACAATGAGCAGTTCTTC | CASSETGYNEQFF
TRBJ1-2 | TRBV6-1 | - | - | TGTGCCAGCAGTGACCCCCCAGGGGTGAGGGAGCGCTACACCTTC | CASSDPPGVRERYTF
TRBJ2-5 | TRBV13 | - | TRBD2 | TGTGCCAGCAGCTTAGGCCGTAAAAAAGCGGGATACCAAGAGACCCAGTACTTC | CASSLGRKKAGYQETQYF
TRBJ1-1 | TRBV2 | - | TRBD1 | TGTGCCAGCAGAGCCCGAGACAGGGTGATGAACACTGAAGCTTTCTTT | CASRARDRVMNTEAFF
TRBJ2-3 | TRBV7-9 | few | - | TGTGCCAGCAGCTACTCCACAGATACGCAGTATTTT | CASSYSTDTQYF
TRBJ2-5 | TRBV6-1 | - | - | TGTGCCAGCAGTGACCCGGGTACCGGCCAAGAGACCCAGTACTTC | CASSDPGTGQETQYF
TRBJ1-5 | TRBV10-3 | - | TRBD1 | TGTGCCATCAGTGATTGGGCAGGGGGGAGCAATCAGCCCCAGCATTTT | CAISDWAGGSNQPQHF
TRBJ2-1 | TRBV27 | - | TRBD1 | TGTGCCAGCAGTTCTTGGGACAGGGCCAATGAGCAGTTCTTC | CASSSWDRANEQFF
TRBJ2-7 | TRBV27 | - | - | TGTGCCAGCAGTAAATACGGGACTCCGGAGCAGTACTTC | CASSKYGTPEQYF
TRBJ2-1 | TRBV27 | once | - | TGTGCCAGCAGTTTCGGGAGTTACAATGAGCAGTTCTTC | CASSFGSYNEQFF
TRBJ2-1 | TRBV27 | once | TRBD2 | TGTGCCAGCAGTCCACCAGCGGGAGGGCTCTACAATGAGCAGTTCTTC | CASSPPAGGLYNEQFF
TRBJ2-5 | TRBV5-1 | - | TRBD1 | TGCGCCAGCAGCCCCGGACAGGGGGTCGGCGAGACCCAGTACTTC | CASSPGQGVGETQYF
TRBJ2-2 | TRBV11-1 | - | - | TGTGCCAGCAACACGAGGAGGGGGAACACCGGGGAGCTGTTTTTT | CASNTRRGNTGELFF
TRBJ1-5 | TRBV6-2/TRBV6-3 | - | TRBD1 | TGTGCCAGCAGTTACCGGACAGGAGTGGCTCAGCCCCAGCATTTT | CASSYRTGVAQPQHF
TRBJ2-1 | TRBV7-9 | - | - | TGTGCCAGCAGCTCGAGGGACTTCTACAATGAGCAGTTCTTC | CASSSRDFYNEQFF
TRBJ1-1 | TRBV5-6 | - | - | TGTGCCAGCAGCTTGCAGGCTGACACTGAAGCTTTCTTT | CASSLQADTEAFF
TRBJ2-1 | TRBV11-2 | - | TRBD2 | TGTGCCAGCAGCAGACTAGCGGGACTCTATGAGCAGTTCTTC | CASSRLAGLYEQFF
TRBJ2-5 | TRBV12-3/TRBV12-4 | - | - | TGTGCCAGCAGTCCCTCGTCAGAGACCCAGTACTTC | CASSPSSETQYF
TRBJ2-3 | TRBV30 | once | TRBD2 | TGTGCCTGGAGTGGGAGAACGGGACTAGCGGGTCGCACAGATACGCAGTATTTT | CAWSGRTGLAGRTDTQYF
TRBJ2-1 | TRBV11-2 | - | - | TGTGCCAGCAGCCCCAATTCGGGTGAGCAGTTCTTC | CASSPNSGEQFF
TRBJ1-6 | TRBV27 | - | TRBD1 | TGTGCCAGCAGTGCGGACAGGGACTCACCCCTCCACTTT | CASSADRDSPLHF
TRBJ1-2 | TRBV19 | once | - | TGTGCCAGTAGGCGAGGGCCCGAGTCGTATGGCTACACCTTC | CASRRGPESYGYTF
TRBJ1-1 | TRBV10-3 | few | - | TGTGCCATCAGTGAAAAATCACAGGTTTCGTTTATGAACACTGAAGCTTTCTTT | CAISEKSQVSFMNTEAFF
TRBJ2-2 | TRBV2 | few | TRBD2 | TGTGCCAGCAACTTAGAAAGCGGGACCCGGGGGTTCGCCGGGGAGCTGTTTTTT | CASNLESGTRGFAGELFF
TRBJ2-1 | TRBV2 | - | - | TGTGCCAGCAGTGAAGCCCTCTACGCCTACAATGAGCAGTTCTTC | CASSEALYAYNEQFF
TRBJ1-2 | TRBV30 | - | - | TGTGCCTGGAGTGTTGGGGGGAACAGTGGCTACACCTTC | CAWSVGGNSGYTF
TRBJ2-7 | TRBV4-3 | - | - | TGCGCCAGCCCCTCGGGACTCTCCTACGAGCAGTACTTC | CASPSGLSYEQYF
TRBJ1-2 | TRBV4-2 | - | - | TGTGCCAGCAGCCCCACACAGAACTCTAACTATGGCTACACCTTC | CASSPTQNSNYGYTF
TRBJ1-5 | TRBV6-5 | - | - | TGTGCCAGCAGTTGGGGGGTTAATCAGCCCCAGCATTTT | CASSWGVNQPQHF
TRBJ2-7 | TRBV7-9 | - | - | TGTGCCAGCAGCTTTTCGGCTCGGCAGGGCCAAGAACTCGAGCAGTACTTC | CASSFSARQGQELEQYF
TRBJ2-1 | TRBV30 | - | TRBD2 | TGTGCCTGGAGTGGAGGGCTGGGACTAGCAGTAAGTAATGAGCAGTTCTTC | CAWSGGLGLAVSNEQFF
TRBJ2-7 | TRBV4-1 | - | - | TGCGCCAGCAGCCAGTTCGAAGGATACAGTCGAGTCACCTACGAGCAGTACTTC | CASSQFEGYSRVTYEQYF
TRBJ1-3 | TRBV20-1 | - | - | TGCAGTGCTAGTCTGTACTCTGGAAACACCATATATTTT | CSASLYSGNTIYF
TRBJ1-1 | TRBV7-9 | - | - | TGTGCCAGCAGCTCTCAGGACTACACTGAAGCTTTCTTT | CASSSQDYTEAFF